These 22 T cell receptor beta chains originate from one sample sequenced in a study of blood T cells in healthy people across ages. The use of a sample-barcoded 5' primer and a J-beta primer mix characterized a second PCR of roughly 7 to 12 cycles. TCRdb recomputed calls from the 5' RACE reads with MiXCR, one row per CDR3 protein. In the table there are some 730,000 distinct CDR3 sequences, approximately 21% of which are singletons. Sequencing input: blood. The source of these receptors is a man aged 70-80 years in good health.

This clonotype was seen a few times. The chain carries TRBV12-3 or TRBV12-4 and TRBJ1-1; D is perhaps TRBD1 (6 bases). CDR3 size: 14 residues. V lost 4 bases and J 6 bases, leaving 15 bases between the germline ends. The CDR3 is CASSSGTSWAEAFF. The CDR3 coding sequence is TGTGCCAGCAGTTCGGGGACATCGTGGGCTGAAGCTTTCTTT.

The chain joins TRBV29-1 to TRBJ2-6, with TRBD2 identical over 9 bases. Germline CDR1 and CDR2: SQVTM and ANQGSEA. The CDR3 is 15 residues long. V was clipped by 4 bases and J by 1 base; unmatched bases: 2. The chain's CDR3 is CSVVAGGSGANVLTF. The CDR3 DNA reads as TGCAGCGTTGTTGCGGGAGGGTCTGGGGCCAACGTCCTGACTTTC.

This clonotype was observed a few times. The CDR3 here is CASSPLAGIQETQYF. CDR3 nucleotide sequence: TGTGCCAGCAGCCCGCTAGCGGGGATACAAGAGACCCAGTACTTC. V and J are TRBV7-9 and TRBJ2-5; TRBD2 matches 9 bases. The CDR3 extends over 15 amino acids. The ends lost 5 bases at V and 2 bases at J; junction bases unmatched: 6. The germline V gene encodes CDR1 SEHNR and CDR2 FQNEAQ (reference sequence). Combining the CDR3 with reference TRBV7-9 and TRBJ2-5 gives the whole variable domain DTGVSQNPRHKITKRGQNVTFRCDPISEHNRLYWYRQTLGQGPEFLTYFQNEAQLEKSRLLSDRFSAERPKGSFSTLEIQRTEQGDSAMYLCASSPLAGIQETQYFGPGTRLLVL.

The sample holds a few counts of this clonotype. It may be a read error: a sequence one base away is much more abundant. V usage is TRBV20-1 and J usage is TRBJ2-5; perhaps TRBD1 as D (6 bases). The DNA matches TRBJ2-7 better at its end, which makes the J call doubtful. Germline CDR1 is DFQATT and CDR2 is SNEGSKA (reference sequence). The CDR3 runs 11 residues. In DNA form, the CDR3 reads TGCAGTGCTACACAGGGCTACGAGCAGTACTTC. This codes for CSATQGYEQYF.

This clonotype was seen a handful of times. The chain employs TRBV6-2 or TRBV6-3 and TRBJ1-1; possible D gene TRBD1, 6 bases. This CDR3 spans 17 amino acids. The V end lost 2 bases, the J end lost 3 bases, and 19 bases lay between the germline ends. CDR1 MNHEY and CDR2 SVGEGT come from the germline V gene. CDR3 amino acids: CASSYNPTGADHTEAFF. CDR3 coding DNA: TGTGCCAGCAGTTACAATCCGACGGGGGCCGATCACACTGAAGCTTTCTTT.

To note about this clonotype: A much larger clone differs by one base, so this may be a read error. CDR3 sequence: CASSIRDAQYF. The CDR3 DNA reads as TGTGCCAGCAGTATAAGAGATGCGCAGTATTTT. The V gene is TRBV12-3 or TRBV12-4, the J gene TRBJ2-3, with D unclear. The CDR3 sequence is 11 residues long.

This clonotype was recorded once. The CDR3 carries no conserved terminal phenylalanine or tryptophan, so it likely arises from a read error. V usage is TRBV30 and J usage is TRBJ1-2; TRBD1 agrees at 11 bases. The CDR3 extends over 14 amino acids. CDR1 and CDR2 (germline): GTSNPN, SVGIG (reference sequence). The CDR3 reads CVAGQGDLNYGYTL. Here the CDR3 DNA reads TGTGTAGCGGGACAGGGGGACCTAAACTATGGCTACACCCTC.

The table lists this clonotype with a few counts. Mismatch with germline at one junction end may stem from a read error. This chain links TRBV6-4 with TRBJ2-1, with TRBD2 matching over 12 bases. CDR1 is MRHNA and CDR2 is SNTAGT in the germline V gene. The CDR3 covers 15 residues. The CDR3 loop is CVSSILAGGINEQFF. DNA of the CDR3: TGTGTCAGCAGTATTCTAGCGGGAGGGATCAATGAGCAGTTCTTC.

The chain links TRBV20-1 to TRBJ2-1, with a possible D match to TRBD2 (5 bases). Between the trimmed V and J ends, which lost 6 bases and 3 bases, there was a span of 15 bases. The CDR3 loop spans 14 amino acids. Germline V CDR1 and CDR2: DFQATT, SNEGSKA (reference sequence). CDR3 in amino acids: CSARPLLVYNEQFF. The DNA of the CDR3 is TGCAGTGCACGGCCCCTACTAGTCTACAATGAGCAGTTCTTC.

The chain recombines TRBV20-1 with TRBJ1-2; D uncertain. This CDR3 is 13 amino acids long. Germline values: CDR1 DFQATT, CDR2 SNEGSKA (reference sequence). V was shortened by 0 bases and J by 0 bases, with 5 bases between the two germline ends. The CDR3: CSAREGSNYGYTF. For the CDR3, the DNA is TGCAGTGCTAGAGAGGGATCTAACTATGGCTACACCTTC.

In DNA form, the CDR3 reads TGCAGCGCCCGGCAAGGTGTTCCAGATACGCAGTATTTT. This translates into CSARQGVPDTQYF. The rearrangement joins TRBV29-1 to TRBJ2-3; D is uncertain. Trimming removed 7 bases from V and 4 bases from J, with 15 bases in between. There are 13 residues in the CDR3. Germline lookup yields CDR1 SQVTM and CDR2 ANQGSEA.

Concerning this clonotype: One end of the junction does not line up with germline, which may come from a read error. The chain uses TRBV7-9 and TRBJ1-2, with 7 bases that match TRBD1. CDR3 length: 14 residues. Germline V gene data show CDR1 as SEHNR and CDR2 as FQNEAQ (reference sequence). The CDR3 nucleotides read TGTGCCAGCAGTTTAGGACAGGTTCCCTATGGCTACACCTTC. This sequence encodes CASSLGQVPYGYTF.

This clonotype turned up a few times. The chain joins TRBV12-3 or TRBV12-4 to TRBJ1-1; D uncertain. The V and J ends lost 10 bases and 1 base respectively, with 10 bases between them. The CDR3 length is 12 residues. The CDR3 here is CATQAQNTEAFF. CDR3 DNA sequence: TGTGCCACCCAGGCCCAGAACACTGAAGCTTTCTTT.

This clonotype has a handful of counts. The rearrangement joins TRBV30 to TRBJ2-1; possibly TRBD2 for D (5 bases). This CDR3 region has 15 residues. In germline, CDR1 is GTSNPN, CDR2 SVGIG (reference sequence). The germline V and J ends were trimmed by 4 bases and 0 bases, with 13 bases remaining between them. CDR3 residues: CAWKSGRASYNEQFF. CDR3 DNA: TGTGCCTGGAAAAGTGGGAGAGCCTCCTACAATGAGCAGTTCTTC.

The chain employs TRBV15 and TRBJ1-1, with no clear D. CDR3 size: 13 residues. Trimming removed 8 bases at V and 2 bases at J, with 12 bases between. CDR1 and CDR2 (germline): LNHNV, YYDKDF (reference sequence). The CDR3 region is CATARRGNTEAFF. The CDR3 coding sequence is TGTGCCACCGCGCGGCGGGGTAACACTGAAGCTTTCTTT.

The V gene is TRBV6-1, the J gene TRBJ1-2; 7 bases fit TRBD1. The CDR3 totals 13 residues. The germline gives CDR1 MNHNS, CDR2 SASEGT. With 1 base clipped from V and 8 bases from J, the junction kept 4 bases outside the gene matches. The DNA for the CDR3 is TGTGCCAGCAGTGAAGTGGACAGGCGAGGCTACACCTTC. Residues: CASSEVDRRGYTF.

This clonotype was observed a few times. The V and J genes are TRBV10-3 and TRBJ2-5; D is unresolved. The CDR3 is 16 amino acids. V was trimmed by 0 bases and J by 2 bases, leaving 13 bases between them. CDR1 and CDR2 from the germline V gene are ENHRY and SYGVKD. The CDR3, as DNA: TGTGCCATCAGTGAGTCGGGAAGGGAACCTCAAGAGACCCAGTACTTC. This translates into CAISESGREPQETQYF.

This clonotype was observed a few times. This sequence joins TRBV5-6 and TRBJ1-1; D is possibly TRBD1 (6 bases). CDR3 length: 13 amino acids. V was trimmed by 5 bases and J by 4 bases, leaving 12 bases between them. Germline lookup yields CDR1 SGHDT and CDR2 YYEEEE. The CDR3, as DNA: TGTGCCAGCAGGTACAGGGAAAGCACTGAAGCTTTCTTT. Amino acid sequence: CASRYRESTEAFF. Full variable domain (missing parts from reference TRBV5-6 and TRBJ1-1): DAGVTQSPTHLIKTRGQQVTLRCSPKSGHDTVSWYQQALGQGPQFIFQYYEEEERQRGNFPDRFSGHQFPNYSSELNVNALLLGDSALYLCASRYRESTEAFFGQGTRLTVV.

The genes are TRBV10-3 and TRBJ2-5; tentative D call: TRBD2 (5 bases). The end of the DNA fits TRBJ2-1 better, so the J call may be wrong. Germline CDR1 ENHRY, CDR2 SYGVKD. This CDR3 comprises 10 residues. CDR3 nucleotide sequence: TGTGCCATCAGCCCGGGGGAGCAGTTCTTC. Translated: CAISPGEQFF.

The chain joins TRBV27 to TRBJ1-2; D might be TRBD1 (6 bases). Trimming took 6 bases from V and 0 from J, leaving 17 bases between them. The CDR3 consists of 16 residues. CDR1 is MNHEY and CDR2 is SMNVEV in the germline V gene (reference sequence). The CDR3 nucleotides read TGTGCCAGCAGCGCCGGATGGGGGGGGCCTAACTATGGCTACACCTTC. The encoded protein is CASSAGWGGPNYGYTF.

V is TRBV18 and J is TRBJ2-3; D possibly corresponds to TRBD1 (6 bases). The CDR3 loop spans 14 amino acids. Deletions cut 6 bases from V and 0 bases from J, with 10 bases between. The germline V gene encodes CDR1 KGHSH and CDR2 LQKENI. The CDR3 nucleotides are TGTGCCAGCTCCAGACAGGAAAGCACAGATACGCAGTATTTT. It encodes CASSRQESTDTQYF.

This clonotype was observed a few times. A read error may account for a junction end that differs from germline. The chain joins TRBV28 to TRBJ1-2, with a weak D call TRBD1 (5 bases). The CDR3 spans 12 residues. CDR1 is MDHEN and CDR2 is SYDVKM in the germline V gene. CDR3 protein: CASSTGGYDYTF. CDR3 bases: TGTGCCAGCAGTACCGGGGGATATGACTACACCTTC.